This TCR beta chain was profiled in a study of blood T cell repertoires in COVID-19. The overall study: Whether acute or convalescent, the COVID-19 samples came from the United States, Italy and Spain. The cDNA or gDNA used as material had been derived from T cells, B-cell-depleted T cells, or PBMCs.

Generated by immunoSEQ multiplex PCR, the TCRdb table keeps only in-frame clones and is missing some. This repertoire shows approximately 99,000 clones, around 87% found once; its top ten account for nearly 20%. The CDR3 length is 15 residues. CDR1 MDHEN and CDR2 SYDVKM come from the germline V gene. J gave up 7 bases and V 6 bases, and 11 bases lay outside the gene matches. The sequence was collected from a human donor in a cohort sampled during active COVID-19. What was sequenced was peripheral blood. This chain uses TRBV28 with TRBJ2-5, with 10 positions matching TRBD1. Here the CDR3 reads CASSVQTGGGRTQYF. Here the CDR3 DNA reads TGTGCCAGCAGCGTACAGACAGGGGGCGGTCGGACCCAGTACTTC.